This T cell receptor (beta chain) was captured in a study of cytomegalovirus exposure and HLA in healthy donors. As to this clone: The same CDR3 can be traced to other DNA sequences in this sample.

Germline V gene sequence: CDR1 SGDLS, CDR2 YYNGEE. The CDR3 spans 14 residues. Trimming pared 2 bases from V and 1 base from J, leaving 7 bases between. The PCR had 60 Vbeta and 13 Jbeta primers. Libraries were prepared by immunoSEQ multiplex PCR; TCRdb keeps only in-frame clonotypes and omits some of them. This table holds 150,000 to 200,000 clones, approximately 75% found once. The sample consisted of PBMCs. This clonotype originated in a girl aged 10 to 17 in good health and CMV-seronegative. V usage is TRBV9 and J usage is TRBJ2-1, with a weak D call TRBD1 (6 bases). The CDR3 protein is CASSVDSSYNEQFF. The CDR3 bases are TGTGCCAGCAGCGTGGACAGTTCCTACAATGAGCAGTTCTTC.